These 3 T cell receptor beta chains originate from one sample sequenced in a study of cytomegalovirus exposure and HLA in healthy donors. The PCR used 60 Vbeta and 13 Jbeta primers. Sequencing used immunoSEQ multiplex PCR; TCRdb keeps in-frame clones, though not all of them. The data contain roughly 160,000 clones, over 70% of them singletons. The sequenced sample was PBMCs. These receptors were collected from a man between 18 and 29 years old in good health and CMV-seropositive.

V usage is TRBV6-1 and J usage is TRBJ1-1; D remains ambiguous. CDR1 is MNHNS and CDR2 is SASEGT in the germline V gene. V was shortened by 5 bases and J by 2 bases, with 12 bases between the two germline ends. The length of the CDR3 is 14 residues. The CDR3 nucleotides are TGTGCCAGCAGTTCCAGGACGGGAAACACTGAAGCTTTCTTT. It yields the protein CASSSRTGNTEAFF.

This clone has a handful of counts. This chain uses TRBV2 with TRBJ1-2; D ambiguous. In germline, CDR1 is SNHLY, CDR2 FYNNEI. The CDR3 loop spans 13 amino acids. The V gene lost 5 bases and the J gene lost 4 bases, with 11 bases spanning the gap. The CDR3 DNA reads TGTGCCAGCAGTCTTTTAACAACCTATGGCTACACCTTC. Its protein is CASSLLTTYGYTF. Using reference TRBV2 and TRBJ1-2 for the parts outside the CDR3, the full variable domain is EPEVTQTPSHQVTQMGQEVILRCVPISNHLYFYWYRQILGQKVEFLVSFYNNEISEKSEIFDDQFSVERPDGSNFTLKIRSTKLEDSAMYFCASSLLTTYGYTFGSGTRLTVV.

This clone has only one observation. J is TRBJ1-2 and V is TRBV4-2, with 10 bases fitting TRBD1. CDR1 LGHNA and CDR2 YNFKEQ come from the germline V gene. With V trimmed by 4 bases and J by 1 base, 9 bases remained unmatched. CDR3 size: 17 residues. The CDR3 reads CASSPWDRGTINYGYTF. As DNA, the CDR3 is TGTGCCAGCAGCCCCTGGGACAGGGGTACCATTAACTATGGCTACACCTTC.